A single sample is the source of the 18 T cell receptor beta chains below, sequenced in a study of cytomegalovirus exposure and HLA in healthy donors. PCR primers comprised 60 Vbeta and 13 Jbeta primers. The protocol was immunoSEQ multiplex PCR, while the TCRdb copy is restricted to in-frame clones and leaves out a portion. The data contain 120,000 or so clones, 60% to 85% of them singletons. Sequenced: PBMCs. All receptors come from a human donor in good health.

V usage is TRBV5-5 and J usage is TRBJ1-2; weak D call: TRBD1 (6 bases). The CDR3 consists of 17 residues. Trimming stripped 4 bases from V and 8 bases from J, with 27 bases between. Germline V gives CDR1 SGHKS, CDR2 YYEKEE (reference sequence). CDR3 nucleotide sequence: TGTGCCAGCAGCCAAGAGGTGGGCAGGGGATTTTCGGGCGGCTACACCTTC. Protein sequence: CASSQEVGRGFSGGYTF.

The rearrangement joins TRBV27 to TRBJ2-1; D is perhaps TRBD1 (6 bases). With 5 bases removed from V and 10 bases from J, the gap between germline ends came to 12 bases. The CDR3 is made up of 12 amino acids. Germline V CDR1 and CDR2: MNHEY, SMNVEV (reference sequence). CDR3 sequence reads: CASSTLRGEQFF. The CDR3 nucleotides are TGTGCCAGCAGTACACTCAGGGGAGAGCAGTTCTTC.

Points on this clone: Other nucleotide sequences in the sample specify the same CDR3. The chain couples TRBV7-2 to TRBJ1-1, with 8 bases aligning to TRBD1. Losses at the gene ends were 9 bases for V and 2 bases for J; bases not matched to a gene: 11. The CDR3 spans 15 residues. The germline V gene has CDR1 SGHTA and CDR2 FQGNSA. In DNA, the CDR3 is TGTGCCAGTAGCCGCGCTGGGACAGGAAACACTGAAGCTTTCTTT. Encoded protein: CASSRAGTGNTEAFF.

V gene TRBV10-2 combines with J gene TRBJ2-7; 10 nucleotides match TRBD1. The CDR3 spans 16 residues. With V trimmed by 2 bases and J by 9 bases, 13 bases remained unmatched. From germline, CDR1 is WSHSY and CDR2 SAAADI. CDR3 nucleotides: TGCGCCAGCAGTGAGGCATCCGGGACAGGGGTACAAGGGCAGTACTTC. Protein sequence: CASSEASGTGVQGQYF.

The rearrangement joins TRBV29-1 to TRBJ2-5, with TRBD2 identical over 10 bases. The CDR3 spans 18 residues. CDR1 SQVTM and CDR2 ANQGSEA come from the germline V gene. J gave up 4 bases and V 1 base, and 15 bases lay outside the gene matches. The CDR3 DNA reads as TGCAGCGTTGAAGCAATAAGCGGGGGGGCCGGTCACCCAGAGACCCAGTACTTC. Amino acid sequence: CSVEAISGGAGHPETQYF.

The J gene is TRBJ1-2, the V gene TRBV4-3; D is possibly TRBD1 (5 bases). This CDR3 region has 15 residues. Germline loops: CDR1 LGHNA, CDR2 YSLEER. The V end was cut by 0 bases, the J end by 1 base, with 9 bases between. CDR3 DNA sequence: TGCGCCAGCAGCCAAGAAGATAGGGGTAACTATGGCTACACCTTC. This encodes CASSQEDRGNYGYTF.

The V and J genes are TRBV7-9 and TRBJ1-2, with TRBD1 identical over 8 bases. Trimming cost V 5 bases and J 4 bases; bases outside gene matches: 6. Germline CDR1 SEHNR, CDR2 FQNEAQ (reference sequence). This CDR3 comprises 14 residues. CDR3 DNA sequence: TGTGCCAGCAGCAGCGGGGACAGGATCTATGGCTACACCTTC. It codes for CASSSGDRIYGYTF.

This sequence joins TRBV15 and TRBJ2-7, with 11 bases identical to TRBD2. Germline V gives CDR1 LNHNV, CDR2 YYDKDF (reference sequence). The CDR3 loop spans 15 amino acids. J was trimmed by 0 bases and V by 4 bases; bases with no gene match: 2. CDR3 sequence (DNA): TGTGCCACCAGCACCGGACTAGCGGGCTCCTACGAGCAGTACTTC. This gives the protein CATSTGLAGSYEQYF.

The rearrangement uses TRBV5-6 and TRBJ1-1; TRBD1 agrees at 9 bases. CDR1 and CDR2 from the germline V gene are SGHDT and YYEEEE. The CDR3 covers 14 residues. The ends lost 3 bases at V and 4 bases at J; junction bases unmatched: 4. The DNA for the CDR3 is TGTGCCAGCAGCTACGGGACAGGGTTCACTGAAGCTTTCTTT. It encodes CASSYGTGFTEAFF.

The chain links TRBV28 to TRBJ1-2; D not certain. The CDR3 consists of 11 residues. The V gene's germline CDR1 is MDHEN and CDR2 SYDVKM. Trimming shortened V by 4 bases and J by 8 bases, and 8 bases separated the two germline ends. The CDR3, as DNA: TGTGCCAGCAGTTCACAGAGAGGCTACACCTTC. Translation: CASSSQRGYTF.

This chain links TRBV7-9 with TRBJ2-5; D perhaps matches TRBD2 (5 bases). Germline CDR1 is SEHNR and CDR2 is FQNEAQ (reference sequence). V lost 2 bases to trimming and J lost 4 bases, with 14 bases between them. CDR3 length: 15 amino acids. CDR3 sequence: CASSLPHLEGETQYF. The CDR3 region has the DNA TGTGCCAGCAGCTTACCCCATCTCGAGGGAGAGACCCAGTACTTC. Complete variable domain (other parts from reference TRBV7-9 and TRBJ2-5): DTGVSQNPRHKITKRGQNVTFRCDPISEHNRLYWYRQTLGQGPEFLTYFQNEAQLEKSRLLSDRFSAERPKGSFSTLEIQRTEQGDSAMYLCASSLPHLEGETQYFGPGTRLLVL.

The chain has TRBV29-1 and TRBJ2-7; 7 bases align to TRBD1. The CDR3 is made up of 12 amino acids. Germline V gene data show CDR1 as SQVTM and CDR2 as ANQGSEA. The ends lost 7 bases at V and 5 bases at J; junction bases unmatched: 8. In nucleotides, the CDR3 is TGCAGCGGTGGCCGACAGGGCAACGAGCAGTACTTC. Translating gives CSGGRQGNEQYF.

The count of this clone is one. V and J are TRBV5-4 and TRBJ2-1; D unclear. The CDR3 runs 13 residues. V shed 3 bases and J shed 5 bases, with 9 bases lying between them. Germline CDR1 is SGHNT and CDR2 is YYREEE (reference sequence). Written as DNA, the CDR3 is TGTGCCAGCAGCTACAGCCTTAACAATGAGCAGTTCTTC. This translates into CASSYSLNNEQFF. Using reference TRBV5-4 and TRBJ2-1 for the parts outside the CDR3, the full variable domain is ETGVTQSPTHLIKTRGQQVTLRCSSQSGHNTVSWYQQALGQGPQFIFQYYREEENGRGNFPPRFSGLQFPNYSSELNVNALELDDSALYLCASSYSLNNEQFFGPGTRLTVL.

CDR3 protein: CASSIKGSGGFSYEQYF. CDR3 in DNA: TGTGCCAGTAGTATAAAGGGCAGCGGGGGGTTCTCCTACGAGCAGTACTTC. The rearrangement links TRBV19 to TRBJ2-7, with 9 bases that match TRBD2. The CDR3 loop spans 17 amino acids. With V trimmed by 2 bases and J by 0 bases, 8 bases remained unmatched. Germline V gene sequence: CDR1 LNHDA, CDR2 SQIVND (reference sequence).

This chain's CDR3 is CASSVGLADYTGELFF. Here the CDR3 DNA reads TGTGCCAGCAGCGTGGGACTAGCGGACTACACCGGGGAGCTGTTTTTT. This chain links TRBV4-2 with TRBJ2-2, with 11 bases fitting TRBD2. V trimming: 5 bases; J trimming: 3 bases; junction bases outside the gene matches: 5. The CDR3 runs to 16 residues. CDR1 LGHNA and CDR2 YNFKEQ come from the germline V gene.

This chain links TRBV18 with TRBJ1-3, with 8 bases fitting TRBD1. There are 14 residues in the CDR3. Germline CDR1 KGHSH, CDR2 LQKENI. V lost 6 bases and J lost 3; bases outside the gene matches: 4. The CDR3 reads CASSSDRVGNTIYF. Here the CDR3 DNA reads TGTGCCAGCTCCTCGGACAGGGTTGGAAACACCATATATTTT.

V usage is TRBV28 and J usage is TRBJ2-7; D call uncertain. Germline lookup yields CDR1 MDHEN and CDR2 SYDVKM. The CDR3 runs 11 residues. V was trimmed by 6 bases and J by 4 bases, leaving 7 bases between them. CDR3 nucleotide sequence: TGTGCCAGCAGCCCCCTATACGAGCAGTACTTC. Translation gives CASSPLYEQYF. The full variable domain, its missing parts supplied by reference TRBV28 and TRBJ2-7, is DVKVTQSSRYLVKRTGEKVFLECVQDMDHENMFWYRQDPGLGLRLIYFSYDVKMKEKGDIPEGYSVSREKKERFSLILESASTNQTSMYLCASSPLYEQYFGPGTRLTVT.

The CDR3 protein is CASSQPGQINEKLFF. The CDR3 DNA follows: TGCGCCAGCAGCCAACCTGGACAGATTAATGAAAAACTGTTTTTT. J is TRBJ1-4 and V is TRBV4-1; D possibly corresponds to TRBD1 (6 bases). Trimming pared 2 bases from V and 4 bases from J, leaving 11 bases between. In germline, CDR1 is MGHRA, CDR2 YSYEKL. This CDR3 spans 15 amino acids.